Below are 29 T cell receptor beta chains sequenced from a single sample in a study of graft-versus-host responses after intestinal transplantation. Sequencing was performed with immunoSEQ multiplex PCR; in TCRdb, only in-frame clones are kept and a portion is missing. The sample records 21,000 or so clones, around 92% being singletons. The material was PBMCs, obtained roughly 260 days after intestinal transplant. The receptors were sampled from a human patient who received an intestinal transplant, so some T cells may come from the graft donor.

The rearrangement joins TRBV19 to TRBJ1-4, with D possibly being TRBD1 (5 bases). V was trimmed by 7 bases and J by 1 base, leaving 19 bases between them. Germline CDR1 and CDR2: LNHDA and SQIVND (reference sequence). The CDR3 is 17 amino acids. CDR3 in amino acids: CASTPGRARLTNEKLFF. The CDR3 nucleotides are TGTGCCAGTACCCCGGGACGGGCCCGATTAACTAATGAAAAACTGTTTTTT.

The V and J genes are TRBV27 and TRBJ1-5; D perhaps matches TRBD1 (5 bases). The CDR3 contains 16 residues. The germline CDR1 and CDR2 sequences are MNHEY and SMNVEV (reference sequence). Trimming stripped 5 bases from V and 6 bases from J, with 20 bases between. CDR3 protein: CASSPLGGRYGQPQHF. Written as DNA, the CDR3 is TGTGCCAGCAGTCCCCTTGGGGGGAGGTACGGTCAGCCCCAGCATTTT.

The chain has TRBV11-2 and TRBJ2-1, with D maybe TRBD2 (7 bases). Trimming stripped 5 bases from V and 0 bases from J, with 17 bases between. In germline, CDR1 is SGHAT, CDR2 FQNNGV. The CDR3 covers 17 residues. CDR3 sequence reads: CASSPRGGGSSYNEQFF. The CDR3 coding sequence is TGTGCCAGCAGCCCGAGGGGAGGGGGGAGCTCCTACAATGAGCAGTTCTTC. The full variable domain, its missing parts supplied by reference TRBV11-2 and TRBJ2-1, is EAGVAQSPRYKIIEKRQSVAFWCNPISGHATLYWYQQILGQGPKLLIQFQNNGVVDDSQLPKDRFSAERLKGVDSTLKIQPAKLEDSAVYLCASSPRGGGSSYNEQFFGPGTRLTVL.

This chain uses TRBV30 with TRBJ2-3, with TRBD2 as a possible D gene (6 bases). The CDR3 has 16 amino acids. Deletions cut 0 bases from V and 6 bases from J, with 19 bases between. The germline V gene has CDR1 GTSNPN and CDR2 SVGIG (reference sequence). The CDR3, as DNA: TGTGCCTGGAGTGTACCCTTGCGGGGAGGTGAGGATACGCAGTATTTT. This sequence encodes CAWSVPLRGGEDTQYF.

CDR3 region: CASSLGQPNTEAFF. The CDR3 DNA reads as TGTGCCAGCAGCTTGGGACAGCCGAACACTGAAGCTTTCTTT. J is TRBJ1-1 and V is TRBV5-6, with a tentative D call TRBD1 (5 bases). The germline V gene has CDR1 SGHDT and CDR2 YYEEEE. V gave up 0 bases and J gave up 1 base, with 7 bases separating them. This CDR3 comprises 14 residues.

This sequence joins TRBV7-2 and TRBJ2-1; the D gene is possibly TRBD1 (6 bases). The CDR3 length is 15 residues. Germline CDR1 SGHTA, CDR2 FQGNSA. V lost 1 base and J lost 6, with 13 bases in between. CDR3 protein: CASSLGRAGVNEQFF. The CDR3 DNA is TGTGCCAGCAGCTTAGGCAGGGCAGGGGTCAATGAGCAGTTCTTC.

V is TRBV28 and J is TRBJ2-3; D not certain. Germline CDR1 and CDR2: MDHEN and SYDVKM. The CDR3 loop spans 14 amino acids. V lost 3 bases, J lost 0 bases, and 7 bases lay in between. CDR3 sequence (DNA): TGTGCCAGCAGTTTCCAGGCTAGCACAGATACGCAGTATTTT. It codes for CASSFQASTDTQYF.

The chain carries TRBV6-6 and TRBJ1-1; D is undetermined. The germline gives CDR1 MNHNY, CDR2 SVGAGI (reference sequence). The V end lost 10 bases, the J end lost 5 bases, and 11 bases lay between the germline ends. This CDR3 region has 11 residues. Here the CDR3 reads CATSLGTEAFF. As DNA, the CDR3 is TGTGCCACCTCCCTGGGGACTGAAGCTTTCTTT.

A single count supports this clone. The chain carries TRBV4-1 and TRBJ2-5; 7 bases are shared with TRBD1. The CDR3 loop spans 13 amino acids. The germline V gene has CDR1 MGHRA and CDR2 YSYEKL. J lost 3 bases, V lost 4 bases, and 2 bases had no gene match. CDR3 in amino acids: CASSPDREETQYF. The DNA of the CDR3 is TGCGCCAGCAGCCCAGACAGGGAAGAGACCCAGTACTTC.

This clone has just a few counts. The gene calls are TRBV2 and TRBJ2-7; 8 nucleotides match TRBD2. J gave up 3 bases and V 7 bases, and 8 bases lay outside the gene matches. CDR1 SNHLY and CDR2 FYNNEI come from the germline V gene. CDR3 length equals 14 residues. The DNA for the CDR3 is TGTGCCAGCACCCGGGAGGGACTCAACTACGAGCAGTACTTC. Translated: CASTREGLNYEQYF.

The count of this clone is one. In DNA form, the CDR3 reads TGTGCCAGCAGCGTAGGGCTAGCCGAGGCGAACACCGGGGAGCTGTTTTTT. Translated: CASSVGLAEANTGELFF. The chain joins TRBV9 to TRBJ2-2, with D maybe TRBD2 (5 bases). The CDR3 loop spans 17 amino acids. Germline lookup yields CDR1 SGDLS and CDR2 YYNGEE. Trimming cost V 0 bases and J 0 bases, with 12 bases left between them. Full variable domain (missing parts from reference TRBV9 and TRBJ2-2): DSGVTQTPKHLITATGQRVTLRCSPRSGDLSVYWYQQSLDQGLQFLIQYYNGEERAKGNILERFSAQQFPDLHSELNLSSLELGDSALYFCASSVGLAEANTGELFFGEGSRLTVL.

The chain couples TRBV5-1 to TRBJ1-2; D gene unclear. The CDR3 loop spans 15 amino acids. The ends were cut back, 6 bases at V and 4 bases at J, with 19 bases in the middle. Germline CDR1 is SGHRS and CDR2 is YFSETQ. CDR3 bases: TGCGCCAGCACCGCGGGAACAGAAAAAGGCTATGGCTACACCTTC. Amino acids: CASTAGTEKGYGYTF.

The chain recombines TRBV28 with TRBJ1-4; tentatively, D is TRBD1 (5 bases). V lost 2 bases to trimming and J lost 7 bases, with 14 bases between them. The CDR3 covers 15 residues. From germline, CDR1 is MDHEN and CDR2 SYDVKM. DNA for the CDR3: TGTGCCAGCAGTTTACTCGGGGCGATGGGTGAAAAACTGTTTTTT. Its protein product is CASSLLGAMGEKLFF.

This chain uses TRBV10-3 with TRBJ1-2; 7 bases are a match to TRBD1. The CDR3 runs 14 residues. V shed 6 bases and J 4 bases; nucleotides not matched to a gene: 8. Germline loops: CDR1 ENHRY, CDR2 SYGVKD. This CDR3 reads CAISTLTGSYGYTF. CDR3 coding DNA: TGTGCCATCAGCACCCTGACAGGGTCCTATGGCTACACCTTC.

The rearrangement joins TRBV5-1 to TRBJ2-2, with 8 bases identical to TRBD1. Germline loops: CDR1 SGHRS, CDR2 YFSETQ. The CDR3 loop spans 14 amino acids. Trimming cost V 5 bases and J 4 bases; bases outside gene matches: 4. Here the CDR3 DNA reads TGCGCCAGCAGGGACAGGGTGAGCACCGGGGAGCTGTTTTTT. This codes for CASRDRVSTGELFF. Complete variable domain (other parts from reference TRBV5-1 and TRBJ2-2): KAGVTQTPRYLIKTRGQQVTLSCSPISGHRSVSWYQQTPGQGLQFLFEYFSETQRNKGNFPGRFSGRQFSNSRSEMNVSTLELGDSALYLCASRDRVSTGELFFGEGSRLTVL.

This clone showed up just once. The chain recombines TRBV4-1 with TRBJ1-5, with unresolved D. The length of the CDR3 is 13 residues. CDR1 and CDR2 from the germline V gene are MGHRA and YSYEKL. V was shortened by 0 bases and J by 5 bases, with 5 bases between the two germline ends. The CDR3 is CASSQDRDQPQHF. The CDR3, as DNA: TGCGCCAGCAGCCAAGATCGAGATCAGCCCCAGCATTTT.

The rearrangement joins TRBV27 to TRBJ1-1, with 7 bases fitting TRBD1. Germline CDR1 reads MNHEY; CDR2 reads SMNVEV (reference sequence). The CDR3 runs to 14 residues. J was trimmed by 1 base and V by 4 bases; bases with no gene match: 3. Written as DNA, the CDR3 is TGTGCCAGCAGTTGGACAGGTTCGAACACTGAAGCTTTCTTT. This sequence encodes CASSWTGSNTEAFF.

CDR3 residues: CASSQLAGPYNEQFF. DNA of the CDR3: TGTGCCAGCAGCCAACTGGCGGGACCGTACAATGAGCAGTTCTTC. The V and J genes are TRBV14 and TRBJ2-1; maybe TRBD2 (6 bases). V dropped 2 bases and J dropped 4 bases, with 12 bases sitting between them. Per germline, CDR1 SGHDN and CDR2 FVKESK. This CDR3 region has 15 residues.

This chain links TRBV11-3 with TRBJ1-5; tentative D call: TRBD1 (5 bases). The CDR3 has 17 amino acids. CDR1 SGHNT and CDR2 YENEEA come from the germline V gene. Between the trimmed V and J ends, which lost 0 bases and 15 bases, there was a span of 27 bases. CDR3 coding DNA: TGTGCCAGCAGCTTAGATGCTATGGGACCCCCCCCACGACGAAGGCATTTT. It codes for CASSLDAMGPPPRRRHF.

CDR3: CASSLNAGLGSYEQYF. The DNA of the CDR3 is TGCGCCAGCAGCCTCAACGCGGGACTGGGCTCCTACGAGCAGTACTTC. The chain couples TRBV4-1 to TRBJ2-7, with D tentatively TRBD2 (6 bases). The CDR3 runs to 16 residues. Trimming took off 4 bases at V and 0 bases at J, with 16 bases between the two ends. The germline V gene has CDR1 MGHRA and CDR2 YSYEKL.

The rearrangement uses TRBV27 and TRBJ2-1; TRBD2 matches 10 bases. CDR1 is MNHEY, CDR2 SMNVEV, per germline (reference sequence). V lost 5 bases, J lost 4 bases, and 8 bases stayed unmatched. This CDR3 region has 16 residues. The CDR3 reads CASSPRTSGVYNEQFF. In nucleotides, the CDR3 is TGTGCCAGCAGTCCCCGGACTAGCGGCGTTTACAATGAGCAGTTCTTC.

The CDR3: CASSLQGYEQYF. Written as DNA, the CDR3 is TGTGCCAGCAGCTTGCAAGGTTACGAGCAGTACTTC. The chain uses TRBV5-6 and TRBJ2-7; unclear D gene. The germline V gene encodes CDR1 SGHDT and CDR2 YYEEEE. The V gene lost 1 base and the J gene lost 4 bases, with 6 bases spanning the gap. The CDR3 is 12 residues long.

The chain has TRBV4-1 and TRBJ2-2, with D hard to call. The germline V gene encodes CDR1 MGHRA and CDR2 YSYEKL. The CDR3 has 15 residues. Trimming removed 1 base from V and 7 bases from J, with 13 bases in between. The CDR3 sequence: CASSQVLGSGGELFF. The CDR3 DNA follows: TGCGCCAGCAGCCAAGTCCTAGGGTCGGGCGGGGAGCTGTTTTTT.

This sequence joins TRBV18 and TRBJ2-7; 8 bases agree with TRBD1. From germline, CDR1 is KGHSH and CDR2 LQKENI. V lost 3 bases to trimming and J lost 4 bases; unmatched junction nucleotides: 14. This CDR3 is 17 amino acids long. DNA of the CDR3: TGTGCCAGCTCACCGGACAGGGTTTTCGAGTTGTCTTACGAGCAGTACTTC. Its protein is CASSPDRVFELSYEQYF.

This chain connects TRBV7-9 to TRBJ1-1; 10 positions match TRBD1. The germline gives CDR1 SEHNR, CDR2 FQNEAQ (reference sequence). The length of the CDR3 is 17 residues. V was clipped by 5 bases and J by 0 bases; unmatched bases: 9. In DNA, the CDR3 is TGTGCCAGCAGCCGAGAACCGGGACAGGGGATGAACACTGAAGCTTTCTTT. Its protein is CASSREPGQGMNTEAFF.

The gene calls are TRBV27 and TRBJ2-3; 7 nucleotides line up with TRBD1. Looked up from germline, CDR1 is MNHEY and CDR2 is SMNVEV (reference sequence). The ends lost 2 bases at V and 1 base at J; junction bases unmatched: 3. The length of the CDR3 is 15 residues. The CDR3 DNA reads as TGTGCCAGCAGTTTACTCGGGACAGGCACAGATACGCAGTATTTT. This codes for CASSLLGTGTDTQYF.

The chain couples TRBV14 to TRBJ2-3; 7 bases align to TRBD2. Germline-derived CDR1 and CDR2 are SGHDN and FVKESK. The CDR3 length is 17 residues. Trimming cost V 2 bases and J 2 bases; bases outside gene matches: 10. CDR3 coding DNA: TGTGCCAGCAGCCAAATGGCTAGCGGTTCTCTCACAGATACGCAGTATTTT. This gives the protein CASSQMASGSLTDTQYF.

This rearrangement joins TRBV7-6 to TRBJ2-3; a weak D match, TRBD2 (6 bases). V was cut by 1 base and J by 10 bases, with 12 bases left in between. The CDR3 runs 13 residues. CDR1 SGHVS and CDR2 FNYEAQ come from the germline V gene. CDR3 amino acids: CASSLGNLASQYF. DNA of the CDR3: TGTGCCAGCAGCTTAGGGAATCTAGCGTCGCAGTATTTT.

This clone was seen a single time. The rearrangement uses TRBV5-4 and TRBJ2-5, with D tentatively TRBD2 (7 bases). This CDR3 comprises 15 residues. Per germline, CDR1 SGHNT and CDR2 YYREEE (reference sequence). Trimming left V 4 bases short and J 3 bases short, with 16 bases between. CDR3 nucleotide sequence: TGTGCCAGCAGCCCGAGGGGGGGGATCAAAGAGACCCAGTACTTC. Translated, it gives CASSPRGGIKETQYF.